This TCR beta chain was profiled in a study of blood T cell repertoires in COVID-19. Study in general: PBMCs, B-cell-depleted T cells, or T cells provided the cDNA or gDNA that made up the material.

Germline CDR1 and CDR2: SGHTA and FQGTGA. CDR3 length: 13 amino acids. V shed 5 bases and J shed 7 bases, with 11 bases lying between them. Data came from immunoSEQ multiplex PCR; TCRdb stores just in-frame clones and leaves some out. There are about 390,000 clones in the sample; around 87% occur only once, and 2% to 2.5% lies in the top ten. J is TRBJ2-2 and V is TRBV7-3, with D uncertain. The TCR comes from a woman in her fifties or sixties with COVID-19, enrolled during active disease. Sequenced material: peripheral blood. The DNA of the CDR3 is TGTGCCAGCAGCCCTGTGCCGGTCGGGGAGCTGTTTTTT. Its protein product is CASSPVPVGELFF.